One sample yielded the 23 T cell receptor beta chains listed below, sequenced in a study of cytomegalovirus exposure and HLA in healthy donors. Primers included in the PCR were 60 Vbeta and 13 Jbeta primers. The method was immunoSEQ multiplex PCR; TCRdb's version includes in-frame clones alone and lacks a portion of them. The sample has about 150,000 clones, about 77% seen once. The specimen was PBMCs. The receptor set was obtained from a male donor in good health and CMV-seronegative.

The chain has TRBV5-1 and TRBJ1-1; a weak D match, TRBD1 (5 bases). This CDR3 has 13 amino acids. The germline V gene has CDR1 SGHRS and CDR2 YFSETQ. V lost 6 bases to trimming and J lost 2 bases, with 11 bases between them. The CDR3 sequence: CASTGTLNTEAFF. As DNA, the CDR3 is TGCGCCAGCACCGGGACTCTAAACACTGAAGCTTTCTTT.

The V gene is TRBV23-1, the J gene TRBJ2-7; D may be TRBD1 (6 bases). TRBV23-1 has ORF status, its function being uncertain. V was pared by 2 bases and J by 5 bases, with 22 bases between. CDR3 length equals 17 residues. This CDR3 reads CASSQNPLLGAPHEQYF. CDR3 in DNA: TGCGCCAGCAGTCAAAACCCCTTGCTGGGGGCGCCGCACGAGCAGTACTTC.

CDR3 amino acids: CASSPGSRQPQHF. The DNA of the CDR3 is TGTGCCAGCAGCCCCGGGAGCCGACAGCCCCAGCATTTT. This chain connects TRBV7-2 to TRBJ1-5; no reliable D call. V was shortened by 5 bases and J by 7 bases, with 12 bases between the two germline ends. Germline lookup yields CDR1 SGHTA and CDR2 FQGNSA. The length of the CDR3 is 13 residues.

This clone turned up a few times. The V and J genes are TRBV11-2 and TRBJ2-7; D possibly corresponds to TRBD1 (5 bases). The CDR3 is made up of 12 amino acids. Germline V gene data show CDR1 as SGHAT and CDR2 as FQNNGV. Deletions cut 8 bases from V and 4 bases from J, with 12 bases between. As DNA, the CDR3 is TGTGCCAGCGGCAGGGCCAATTACGAGCAGTACTTC. The encoded protein is CASGRANYEQYF.

The chain is built from TRBV19 and TRBJ2-3, with 9 bases identical to TRBD2. Germline CDR1 reads LNHDA; CDR2 reads SQIVND (reference sequence). This CDR3 region has 16 residues. V shed 7 bases, J shed 7 bases, and the junction held 15 bases outside the gene matches. DNA of the CDR3: TGTGCCAGTACTCCAGGGGTAGCGGGAGCAAGGTATACGCAGTATTTT. This gives the protein CASTPGVAGARYTQYF. The full variable domain, in which reference TRBV19 and TRBJ2-3 provide the parts outside the CDR3, is DGGITQSPKYLFRKEGQNVTLSCEQNLNHDAMYWYRQDPGQGLRLIYYSQIVNDFQKGDIAEGYSVSREKKESFPLTVTSAQKNPTAFYLCASTPGVAGARYTQYFGPGTRLTVL.

This chain joins TRBV19 and TRBJ1-2; TRBD1 might be the D (6 bases). Looked up from germline, CDR1 is LNHDA and CDR2 is SQIVND (reference sequence). The V gene lost 0 bases and the J gene lost 4 bases, with 18 bases spanning the gap. The length of the CDR3 is 17 residues. CDR3 in DNA: TGTGCCAGTAGTATAGAGCCTTTCCGGGACACCTTCTATGGCTACACCTTC. Translation gives CASSIEPFRDTFYGYTF.

The CDR3 here is CASSQKAASAETQYF. In DNA, the CDR3 is TGCGCCAGCAGCCAAAAAGCGGCTAGTGCGGAGACCCAGTACTTC. The chain has TRBV4-3 and TRBJ2-5; a weak D match, TRBD2 (5 bases). Germline V lookup: CDR1 LGHNA, CDR2 YSLEER. The CDR3 spans 15 residues. The ends were cut back, 2 bases at V and 5 bases at J, with 15 bases in the middle.

This clone was seen a single time. The chain links TRBV4-3 to TRBJ1-2, with 8 positions matching TRBD1. The length of the CDR3 is 17 residues. The J segment lost 7 bases and the V segment lost 0 bases, leaving 13 bases of the junction unmatched. Looked up from germline, CDR1 is LGHNA and CDR2 is YSLEER. The CDR3 nucleotides read TGCGCCAGCAGCCAAGATGCCGGTGGAGACAGGGGATTTGGCTACACCTTC. Protein sequence: CASSQDAGGDRGFGYTF.

The chain carries TRBV7-9 and TRBJ1-3, with no clear D. CDR1 and CDR2 (germline): SEHNR, FQNEAQ (reference sequence). The CDR3 runs to 14 residues. CDR3 in amino acids: CAGATGSSGNTIYF. CDR3 DNA: TGTGCAGGCGCCACGGGGTCGTCTGGAAACACCATATATTTT.

The rearrangement links TRBV7-9 to TRBJ1-1; 7 bases are a match to TRBD1. Germline V gene data show CDR1 as SEHNR and CDR2 as FQNEAQ (reference sequence). V shed 2 bases and J 3 bases; nucleotides not matched to a gene: 6. The CDR3 totals 15 residues. Written as DNA, the CDR3 is TGTGCCAGCAGCTTAAGCAGGGGGTTTGACACTGAAGCTTTCTTT. This encodes CASSLSRGFDTEAFF. Supplemented by reference TRBV7-9 and TRBJ1-1, the full variable domain reads DTGVSQNPRHKITKRGQNVTFRCDPISEHNRLYWYRQTLGQGPEFLTYFQNEAQLEKSRLLSDRFSAERPKGSFSTLEIQRTEQGDSAMYLCASSLSRGFDTEAFFGQGTRLTVV.

The J gene is TRBJ2-3, the V gene TRBV11-1; possibly TRBD1 for D (6 bases). The CDR3 has 16 residues. V was trimmed by 2 bases and J by 5 bases, leaving 17 bases between them. CDR1 is SGHAT and CDR2 is FQDESV in the germline V gene (reference sequence). CDR3 nucleotide sequence: TGTGCCAGCAGCTTATATTCGCCAGGGGCGGGAGATACGCAGTATTTT. The encoded protein is CASSLYSPGAGDTQYF.

The chain combines TRBV30 with TRBJ2-5; possibly TRBD2 for D (7 bases). There are 13 residues in the CDR3. CDR1 GTSNPN and CDR2 SVGIG come from the germline V gene (reference sequence). V was clipped by 8 bases and J by 4 bases, with 17 bases between them. Here the CDR3 reads CAPKGGGGETQYF. DNA of the CDR3: TGTGCCCCTAAGGGGGGGGGAGGAGAGACCCAGTACTTC.

This clone was seen just once. The V gene is TRBV4-1, the J gene TRBJ1-2; D is unclear. Germline assignment: CDR1 MGHRA and CDR2 YSYEKL. Trimming removed 0 bases at V and 3 bases at J, with 8 bases between. The CDR3 extends over 14 amino acids. CDR3 DNA: TGCGCCAGCAGCCAAGATCCAGCGGACTATGGCTACACCTTC. This sequence encodes CASSQDPADYGYTF.

This clone was picked up one time. The chain uses TRBV7-6 and TRBJ1-4; 9 positions agree with TRBD1. The length of the CDR3 is 15 residues. Unmatched junction bases numbered 1, after V lost 2 bases and J lost 3 bases. Germline V lookup: CDR1 SGHVS, CDR2 FNYEAQ. As DNA, the CDR3 is TGTGCCAGCAGCTTAAACAGGGGGCCTAATGAAAAACTGTTTTTT. Protein product: CASSLNRGPNEKLFF.

This clone was found once. The chain combines TRBV4-3 with TRBJ2-7, with 7 nucleotides matching TRBD1. The V and J ends lost 2 bases and 0 bases, in that order; junction bases with no gene match: 7. Per germline, CDR1 LGHNA and CDR2 YSLEER. The CDR3 consists of 16 residues. This CDR3 is CASSQLVGQDSYEQYF. The CDR3 DNA is TGCGCCAGCAGCCAACTAGTAGGACAGGACTCCTACGAGCAGTACTTC.

The rearrangement links TRBV10-3 to TRBJ1-5; D might be TRBD1 (6 bases). Germline V CDR1 and CDR2: ENHRY, SYGVKD. The V end was cut by 6 bases, the J end by 0 bases, with 12 bases between. The CDR3 loop spans 15 amino acids. CDR3 nucleotide sequence: TGTGCCATCAGGGCCGAACAGGGTAGCAATCAGCCCCAGCATTTT. As protein: CAIRAEQGSNQPQHF.

V usage is TRBV4-2 and J usage is TRBJ1-6; D is possibly TRBD1 (6 bases). The CDR3 is 15 amino acids. Germline V gives CDR1 LGHNA, CDR2 YNFKEQ. With 0 bases removed from V and 7 bases from J, the gap between germline ends came to 10 bases. The CDR3 DNA follows: TGTGCCAGCAGCCAAGATTACAGGGAAAATTCACCCCTCCACTTT. Translating gives CASSQDYRENSPLHF.

This clone was picked up a small number of times. The V and J genes are TRBV10-3 and TRBJ2-5; D unresolved. With 11 bases removed from V and 3 bases from J, the gap between germline ends came to 13 bases. From germline, CDR1 is ENHRY and CDR2 SYGVKD. CDR3 size: 12 residues. CDR3 region: CAAGFSEETQYF. The CDR3, as DNA: TGTGCCGCCGGTTTCTCGGAAGAGACCCAGTACTTC.

The chain has TRBV2 and TRBJ2-1, with D possibly being TRBD2 (6 bases). Per the germline V gene, CDR1 is SNHLY and CDR2 is FYNNEI. The V gene lost 3 bases and the J gene lost 9 bases, with 15 bases spanning the gap. The CDR3 has 14 amino acids. The CDR3 nucleotides read TGTGCCAGCAGTGATCTAGCGCGGGGAAGTGAGCAGTTCTTC. It encodes CASSDLARGSEQFF.

The rearrangement links TRBV5-4 to TRBJ2-2; 9 bases are shared with TRBD2. This CDR3 spans 16 amino acids. V dropped 0 bases and J dropped 7; count of bases not matched to a gene: 7. CDR1 is SGHNT and CDR2 is YYREEE in the germline V gene (reference sequence). The CDR3 region is CASSLGGRAEDGELFF. CDR3 nucleotide sequence: TGTGCCAGCAGCTTGGGCGGGAGGGCCGAGGACGGGGAGCTGTTTTTT.

This sequence joins TRBV11-2 and TRBJ2-1, with TRBD2 matching over 11 bases. The CDR3 totals 15 residues. Germline trimming cut 6 bases from V and 6 bases from J; bases unmatched to any gene: 7. Germline values: CDR1 SGHAT, CDR2 FQNNGV. CDR3 DNA: TGTGCCAGCAGAGCCACTAGCGGGAGTATCAATGAGCAGTTCTTC. This codes for CASRATSGSINEQFF.

This clone was detected once. The J gene is TRBJ2-5, the V gene TRBV14; 9 positions agree with TRBD1. V shed 3 bases and J 9 bases; nucleotides not matched to a gene: 8. Germline CDR1 SGHDN, CDR2 FVKESK. The CDR3 totals 14 residues. The CDR3 DNA follows: TGTGCCAGCAGCCAGTACAGGGGGCGTTTGCCCCAGTACTTC. Its translation is CASSQYRGRLPQYF. The variable domain in full, completed from reference TRBV14 and TRBJ2-5, reads EAGVTQFPSHSVIEKGQTVTLRCDPISGHDNLYWYRRVMGKEIKFLLHFVKESKQDESGMPNNRFLAERTGGTYSTLKVQPAELEDSGVYFCASSQYRGRLPQYFGPGTRLLVL.

This chain joins TRBV6-1 and TRBJ1-1; D gene ambiguous. Trimming stripped 4 bases from V and 3 bases from J, with 12 bases between. There are 14 residues in the CDR3. CDR1 is MNHNS and CDR2 is SASEGT in the germline V gene. The CDR3 region is CASSAQQMDTEAFF. CDR3 sequence (DNA): TGTGCCAGCAGTGCACAGCAGATGGACACTGAAGCTTTCTTT.